This TCR beta chain was documented in a study of OX40 agonist ivuxolimab in advanced cancers. This clone was picked up one time. Germline CDR1 SGHAT, CDR2 FQDESV (reference sequence). CDR3 size: 12 residues. V was pared by 5 bases and J by 6 bases, with 2 bases of the junction left unmatched. Profiling relied on immunoSEQ multiplex PCR, and the TCRdb table lists in-frame clones only, not all of them. The sample consists of roughly 80,000 clones, 80% to 90% of them appearing once. The sequence was collected from an adult with an advanced solid tumor such as melanoma, head and neck, liver or kidney cancer. The chain uses TRBV11-1 and TRBJ2-3, with 7 bases fitting TRBD2. The specimen was CD4+ or CD8+ T cells sorted from blood, collected in a trial of the OX40 agonist ivuxolimab. The CDR3 sequence is CASSERGDTQYF. CDR3 nucleotide sequence: TGTGCCAGCAGCGAGCGGGGCGATACGCAGTATTTT.